This TCR beta chain was sequenced in a study of shared clonotypes between healthy human individuals. Study results and caveats: Rarefaction gave evidence that sorted-subset sequencing remained incomplete despite large depth.

Data came from immunoSEQ multiplex PCR; TCRdb stores just in-frame clones and leaves some out. The sample records roughly 2 million clones, about 95% being singletons. V trimming: 4 bases; J trimming: 0 bases; junction bases outside the gene matches: 8. The germline CDR1 and CDR2 sequences are MNHEY and SVGAGI. The CDR3 totals 16 residues. Notes on this clone: The antigen remains undetermined.

CD45RO-negative, CCR7-positively selected cells formed the naive CD8 fraction, excluding terminally differentiated effector memory CD45RA+ cells. Only Caucasian adults living in Nashville, Tennessee made up the donor group. The chain recombines TRBV6-5 with TRBJ1-1, with 7 bases aligning to TRBD1. This clonotype was obtained from a young man in good health. Sample: naive CD8+ T cells sorted from blood. In DNA form, the CDR3 reads TGTGCCAGCAGTTCCGATGGGACAGCCCTGAACACTGAAGCTTTCTTT. Protein product: CASSSDGTALNTEAFF.